The 18 T cell receptor beta chains reported below all come from one sample, sequenced in a study of cytomegalovirus exposure and HLA in healthy donors. The PCR had 60 Vbeta and 13 Jbeta primers. Libraries were prepared by immunoSEQ multiplex PCR; TCRdb keeps only in-frame clonotypes and omits some of them. This sample has 55,000 to 65,000 clones, with less than 90% found just once. Material: PBMCs. All receptors come from a female donor in good health and CMV-seronegative.

The CDR3 sequence is CASSYSSGRGYEQYF. CDR3 sequence (DNA): TGTGCCAGCAGTTACTCGTCGGGGAGGGGGTACGAGCAGTACTTC. The V gene is TRBV6-5, the J gene TRBJ2-7; weak D call: TRBD2 (7 bases). The ends were cut back, 0 bases at V and 4 bases at J, with 13 bases in the middle. This CDR3 has 15 residues. Germline loops: CDR1 MNHEY, CDR2 SVGAGI.

The gene calls are TRBV6-4 and TRBJ1-6, with TRBD1 as a possible D gene (5 bases). CDR1 is MRHNA, CDR2 SNTAGT, per germline. V was trimmed by 8 bases and J by 7 bases, leaving 15 bases between them. The CDR3 totals 14 residues. The CDR3 coding sequence is TGTGCCAGCTCTGCAAGGGGTGAGAATTCACCCCTCCACTTT. Encoded protein: CASSARGENSPLHF.

V gene TRBV19 combines with J gene TRBJ1-4; maybe TRBD1 (6 bases). The CDR3 contains 13 residues. Germline V CDR1 and CDR2: LNHDA, SQIVND (reference sequence). The ends were cut back, 7 bases at V and 7 bases at J, with 13 bases in the middle. The CDR3 bases are TGTGCCAGTAAACGGACAGTTTTTGAAAAACTGTTTTTT. This gives the protein CASKRTVFEKLFF.

This clone has a handful of counts. CDR3 DNA: TGTGCCAGCAGTTCTAAAGGGGGCTGGTACGAGCAGTACTTC. This translates into CASSSKGGWYEQYF. The rearrangement links TRBV6-5 to TRBJ2-7; TRBD1 matches at 7 bases. Germline CDR1 and CDR2: MNHEY and SVGAGI. The V and J ends lost 4 bases and 4 bases, in that order; junction bases with no gene match: 7. The CDR3 runs to 14 residues.

The J gene is TRBJ1-2, the V gene TRBV6-1; 9 nucleotides match TRBD1. The germline V gene has CDR1 MNHNS and CDR2 SASEGT. The CDR3 covers 14 residues. J was trimmed by 13 bases and V by 8 bases; bases with no gene match: 17. The CDR3 reads CASAMSGGQGVSTF. The CDR3 DNA reads TGTGCCAGCGCCATGAGCGGGGGACAGGGAGTTTCCACCTTC.

The rearrangement joins TRBV6-1 to TRBJ1-4; no clear D gene. CDR1 and CDR2 (germline): MNHNS, SASEGT. Trimming stripped 5 bases from V and 11 bases from J, with 15 bases between. There are 13 residues in the CDR3. The CDR3 here is CASSQNGEEKLFF. The CDR3 DNA reads as TGTGCCAGCAGTCAAAACGGGGAGGAGAAACTGTTTTTT.

The chain has TRBV5-4 and TRBJ1-1; D possibly corresponds to TRBD1 (5 bases). Germline CDR1 and CDR2: SGHNT and YYREEE (reference sequence). This CDR3 is built from 13 residues. With 2 bases removed from V and 3 bases from J, the gap between germline ends came to 8 bases. CDR3 nucleotides: TGTGCCAGCAGCTTCGGCAGGGACACTGAAGCTTTCTTT. It encodes CASSFGRDTEAFF.

J is TRBJ1-5 and V is TRBV19; no definite D call. The length of the CDR3 is 15 residues. Germline V gene sequence: CDR1 LNHDA, CDR2 SQIVND (reference sequence). V shed 3 bases and J shed 0 bases, with 9 bases lying between them. CDR3 sequence: CASSMPGYSNQPQHF. DNA of the CDR3: TGTGCCAGTAGTATGCCCGGTTATAGCAATCAGCCCCAGCATTTT.

The chain couples TRBV9 to TRBJ2-3, with 7 bases aligning to TRBD2. Germline V lookup: CDR1 SGDLS, CDR2 YYNGEE. J was trimmed by 0 bases and V by 0 bases; bases with no gene match: 1. This CDR3 is built from 15 residues. The CDR3 sequence is CASSVGGGSTDTQYF. As DNA, the CDR3 is TGTGCCAGCAGCGTAGGGGGGGGGAGCACAGATACGCAGTATTTT.

This chain links TRBV9 with TRBJ2-1; possible D gene TRBD2, 6 bases. Germline V lookup: CDR1 SGDLS, CDR2 YYNGEE. V was trimmed by 0 bases and J by 3 bases, leaving 13 bases between them. This CDR3 spans 16 amino acids. CDR3: CASSVVGGGSYNEQFF. DNA for the CDR3: TGTGCCAGCAGCGTAGTGGGGGGAGGTAGCTACAATGAGCAGTTCTTC.

This chain joins TRBV7-9 and TRBJ1-2; 7 nucleotides match TRBD1. Germline V gives CDR1 SEHNR, CDR2 FQNEAQ (reference sequence). The ends lost 5 bases at V and 5 bases at J; junction bases unmatched: 8. The CDR3 is 14 amino acids. CDR3 protein: CASSPEGARYGYTF. The CDR3 nucleotides are TGTGCCAGCAGCCCCGAGGGGGCTCGGTATGGCTACACCTTC.

V is TRBV28 and J is TRBJ2-5; 11 positions match TRBD2. With 3 bases clipped from V and 1 base from J, the junction kept 4 bases outside the gene matches. CDR3 size: 16 residues. Germline CDR1 is MDHEN and CDR2 is SYDVKM. The chain's CDR3 is CASSFGTSGLQETQYF. CDR3 DNA sequence: TGTGCCAGCAGTTTCGGGACTAGCGGTCTCCAAGAGACCCAGTACTTC.

This chain links TRBV30 with TRBJ1-1, with 7 bases identical to TRBD1. Germline V gene lookup returns CDR1 GTSNPN and CDR2 SVGIG (reference sequence). The ends lost 4 bases at V and 2 bases at J; junction bases unmatched: 4. The length of the CDR3 is 13 residues. CDR3 amino acids: CAWTGTVNTEAFF. The CDR3 DNA sequence: TGTGCCTGGACTGGGACAGTTAACACTGAAGCTTTCTTT.

This chain uses TRBV7-2 with TRBJ2-4; possible D gene TRBD2, 6 bases. CDR1 and CDR2 from the germline V gene are SGHTA and FQGNSA. The CDR3 is 16 residues long. The V and J ends lost 4 bases and 4 bases respectively, with 17 bases between them. The CDR3 is CASSSEAGTLKNIQYF. The CDR3 region has the DNA TGTGCCAGCAGCTCGGAGGCCGGGACTCTGAAAAACATTCAGTACTTC.

The rearrangement links TRBV5-6 to TRBJ1-2; 7 nucleotides line up with TRBD1. Germline V gene sequence: CDR1 SGHDT, CDR2 YYEEEE. With V trimmed by 5 bases and J by 7 bases, 5 bases remained unmatched. There are 12 residues in the CDR3. The CDR3 bases are TGTGCCAGCAGACGTGACAGGGCTGGCTACACCTTC. This sequence encodes CASRRDRAGYTF. Full variable domain (outside the CDR3, taken from reference TRBV5-6 and TRBJ1-2): DAGVTQSPTHLIKTRGQQVTLRCSPKSGHDTVSWYQQALGQGPQFIFQYYEEEERQRGNFPDRFSGHQFPNYSSELNVNALLLGDSALYLCASRRDRAGYTFGSGTRLTVV.

V usage is TRBV5-1 and J usage is TRBJ2-7; TRBD2 matches at 10 bases. This CDR3 comprises 18 residues. Trimming removed 4 bases from V and 7 bases from J; junction bases left unmatched: 20. In germline, CDR1 is SGHRS, CDR2 YFSETQ. In DNA form, the CDR3 reads TGCGCCAGCAGCGTGATCGGCTTGGCTAGCGGGAGTATGGGGGAGCAGTACTTC. Its translation: CASSVIGLASGSMGEQYF.

The rearrangement uses TRBV4-3 and TRBJ2-7; TRBD2 agrees at 8 bases. This CDR3 is built from 14 residues. The trim removed 6 bases at V and 3 bases at J, leaving 7 bases unmatched. Germline V gene sequence: CDR1 LGHNA, CDR2 YSLEER. CDR3: CASSPTSGDYEQYF. CDR3 sequence (DNA): TGCGCCAGCAGTCCTACTAGCGGCGACTACGAGCAGTACTTC.

The rearrangement joins TRBV11-3 to TRBJ1-5; 8 bases are a match to TRBD1. Germline V lookup: CDR1 SGHNT, CDR2 YENEEA. V dropped 4 bases and J dropped 6; count of bases not matched to a gene: 14. The CDR3 consists of 17 residues. CDR3 nucleotide sequence: TGTGCCAGCAGCTCCCCTGAGGATGACAGGGGCTCTCAGCCCCAGCATTTT. Its protein product is CASSSPEDDRGSQPQHF.